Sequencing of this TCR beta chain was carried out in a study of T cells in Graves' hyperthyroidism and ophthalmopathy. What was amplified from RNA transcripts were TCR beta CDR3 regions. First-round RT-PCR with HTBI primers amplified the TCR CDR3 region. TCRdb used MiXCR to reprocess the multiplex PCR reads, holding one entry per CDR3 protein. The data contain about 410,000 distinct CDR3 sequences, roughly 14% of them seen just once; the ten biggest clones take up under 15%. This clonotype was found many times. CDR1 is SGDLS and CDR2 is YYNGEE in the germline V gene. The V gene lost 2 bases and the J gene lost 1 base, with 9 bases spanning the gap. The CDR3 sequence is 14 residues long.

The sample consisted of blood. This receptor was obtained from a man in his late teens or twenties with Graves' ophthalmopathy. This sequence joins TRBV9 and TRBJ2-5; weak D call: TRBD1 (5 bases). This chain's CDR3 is CASSVTGLQETQYF. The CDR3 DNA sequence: TGTGCCAGCAGCGTTACAGGTCTCCAAGAGACCCAGTACTTC. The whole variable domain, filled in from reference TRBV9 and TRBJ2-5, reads DSGVTQTPKHLITATGQRVTLRCSPRSGDLSVYWYQQSLDQGLQFLIQYYNGEERAKGNILERFSAQQFPDLHSELNLSSLELGDSALYFCASSVTGLQETQYFGPGTRLLVL.